The 13 T cell receptor beta chains reported below all come from one sample, sequenced in a study of blood T cell repertoires in COVID-19. Repertoires were generated with immunoSEQ multiplex PCR, while TCRdb's copy carries only in-frame clones and drops some. The data show 200,000 to 250,000 clones, over 70% seen once. The sample comprised peripheral blood. These receptors all come from a woman between 65 and 79 years old with acute or convalescent COVID-19.

This chain links TRBV24-1 with TRBJ2-3; tentative D call: TRBD1 (6 bases). CDR3 size: 15 residues. Germline V gene data show CDR1 as KGHDR and CDR2 as SFDVKD. The germline V and J ends were trimmed by 1 base and 3 bases, with 10 bases remaining between them. CDR3 in DNA: TGTGCCACCAGTGATTTTTCCAGGGGAACAGATACGCAGTATTTT. Amino acid sequence: CATSDFSRGTDTQYF.

The J gene is TRBJ2-7, the V gene TRBV2; TRBD1 matches at 8 bases. Germline V gives CDR1 SNHLY, CDR2 FYNNEI. The CDR3 runs to 15 residues. With V trimmed by 4 bases and J by 3 bases, 8 bases remained unmatched. The CDR3 spells CASSALPRGLYEQYF. CDR3 nucleotide sequence: TGTGCCAGCAGTGCCCTCCCCAGGGGGCTCTACGAGCAGTACTTC.

J is TRBJ2-7 and V is TRBV11-2; a possible D gene is TRBD1 (5 bases). This CDR3 has 14 residues. From germline, CDR1 is SGHAT and CDR2 FQNNGV. V dropped 2 bases and J dropped 2 bases, with 10 bases sitting between them. Written as DNA, the CDR3 is TGTGCCAGCAGCTTAACGGCAGGGACCTACGAGCAGTACTTC. It translates to CASSLTAGTYEQYF. The full variable domain, with the rest looked up from reference TRBV11-2 and TRBJ2-7, is EAGVAQSPRYKIIEKRQSVAFWCNPISGHATLYWYQQILGQGPKLLIQFQNNGVVDDSQLPKDRFSAERLKGVDSTLKIQPAKLEDSAVYLCASSLTAGTYEQYFGPGTRLTVT.

V usage is TRBV24-1 and J usage is TRBJ2-1; 10 bases match TRBD1. The CDR3 runs to 16 residues. Germline trimming cut 4 bases from V and 7 bases from J; bases unmatched to any gene: 9. Germline V gives CDR1 KGHDR, CDR2 SFDVKD. Here the CDR3 DNA reads TGTGCCACCAGTGACCCCGCCGGGACAGGGGCTAATGAGCAGTTCTTC. It encodes CATSDPAGTGANEQFF.

V and J are TRBV10-3 and TRBJ2-2; D is uncertain. The CDR3 contains 12 residues. V was shortened by 5 bases and J by 4 bases, with 5 bases between the two germline ends. CDR1 and CDR2 (germline): ENHRY, SYGVKD. CDR3 in DNA: TGTGCCATCAGTCCCTTCACCGGGGAGCTGTTTTTT. The encoded protein is CAISPFTGELFF.

The table lists this clone with a count of one. The rearrangement joins TRBV9 to TRBJ2-5; D is possibly TRBD1 (5 bases). The CDR3 length is 15 residues. Germline CDR1 is SGDLS and CDR2 is YYNGEE. Trimming pared 0 bases from V and 5 bases from J, leaving 14 bases between. The CDR3 here is CASSVVAGYAETQYF. DNA of the CDR3: TGTGCCAGCAGCGTAGTGGCAGGGTATGCGGAGACCCAGTACTTC.

The CDR3 region has the DNA TGTGCCAGTAGATATAAGGGACAAAGCAATCAGCCCCAGCATTTT. Its protein is CASRYKGQSNQPQHF. The V call is TRBV19, the J call TRBJ1-5; weak D call: TRBD1 (6 bases). CDR3 size: 15 residues. The V gene lost 6 bases and the J gene lost 1 base, with 13 bases spanning the gap. Germline V gene lookup returns CDR1 LNHDA and CDR2 SQIVND (reference sequence).

This clone was detected only a few times. V is TRBV5-4 and J is TRBJ1-5; 8 bases align to TRBD1. The CDR3 has 13 amino acids. Germline V gene lookup returns CDR1 SGHNT and CDR2 YYREEE (reference sequence). J gave up 6 bases and V 3 bases, and 2 bases lay outside the gene matches. CDR3 sequence: CASSSDRAQPQHF. In DNA, the CDR3 is TGTGCCAGCAGCTCGGACAGGGCTCAGCCCCAGCATTTT.

J is TRBJ2-5 and V is TRBV30; D is perhaps TRBD2 (6 bases). Trimming took 0 bases from V and 5 from J, leaving 16 bases between them. This CDR3 spans 15 amino acids. CDR1 and CDR2 (germline): GTSNPN, SVGIG (reference sequence). DNA of the CDR3: TGTGCCTGGAGTGTTCGGCGGGACCTCCGGGAGACCCAGTACTTC. Its translation: CAWSVRRDLRETQYF.

The chain has TRBV11-2 and TRBJ2-1; D gene unclear. The V and J ends lost 0 bases and 5 bases respectively, with 8 bases between them. There are 14 residues in the CDR3. Per germline, CDR1 SGHAT and CDR2 FQNNGV. CDR3: CASSLDQYHNEQFF. The DNA for the CDR3 is TGTGCCAGCAGCTTAGATCAGTACCACAATGAGCAGTTCTTC.

The chain is built from TRBV5-1 and TRBJ2-2; the match to TRBD1 covers 7 bases. The junction had 6 bases not matched to a gene; V was cut back by 3 bases and J by 7 bases. This CDR3 contains 14 residues. The germline gives CDR1 SGHRS, CDR2 YFSETQ. CDR3 residues: CASSSTGDRGELFF. As DNA, the CDR3 is TGCGCCAGCAGCTCAACAGGGGATCGCGGGGAGCTGTTTTTT.

The chain employs TRBV5-1 and TRBJ2-7, with a possible D match to TRBD1 (5 bases). The length of the CDR3 is 12 residues. The V end was cut by 0 bases, the J end by 6 bases, with 7 bases between. Germline V CDR1 and CDR2: SGHRS, YFSETQ. The CDR3, as DNA: TGCGCCAGCAGCTTGGATGGGGCCGAGCAGTACTTC. Encoded protein: CASSLDGAEQYF.

The V call is TRBV19, the J call TRBJ1-4, with a possible D match to TRBD1 (6 bases). V lost 10 bases and J 0 bases, leaving 9 bases between the germline ends. CDR1 is LNHDA, CDR2 SQIVND, per germline (reference sequence). The CDR3 is 13 residues long. CDR3: CATGTTTNEKLFF. CDR3 DNA sequence: TGTGCCACCGGGACAACAACTAATGAAAAACTGTTTTTT.